These 19 T cell receptor beta chains were all obtained from the same sample, sequenced in a study of T cells after somatic rescue of genetic block (TCRdb year 2020). The protocol used for the library was the immunoSEQ multiplex PCR assay. TCRdb mirrors the immuneACCESS table, restricted to in-frame sequences. Some clones are absent from its copies; in checked studies, under half trace to an unresolved V gene, and the reason for the others is unknown. The sample has approximately 13,000 clones on record, approximately 79% of them singletons. Less than 25% of the sample belongs to the ten largest clones. Sequences were obtained from peripheral blood mononuclear cells (PBMCs). The source is a boy between 10 and 17 years old.

V is TRBV18 and J is TRBJ2-1, with TRBD2 identical over 9 bases. Trimming cost V 1 base and J 8 bases; bases outside gene matches: 15. Germline V gives CDR1 KGHSH, CDR2 LQKENI. The CDR3 spans 18 residues. The CDR3 region is CASSPLPPAGGPMDEQFF. CDR3 DNA sequence: TGTGCCAGCTCACCACTCCCTCCGGCGGGAGGGCCAATGGATGAGCAGTTCTTC.

The V call is TRBV11-2, the J call TRBJ2-3; TRBD1 matches at 10 bases. CDR3 length equals 17 residues. Unmatched junction bases numbered 13, after V lost 6 bases and J lost 4 bases. CDR1 and CDR2 (germline): SGHAT, FQNNGV. In DNA form, the CDR3 reads TGTGCCAGCAGTCCCGACCGACCCGGGACAGGGGCAGATACGCAGTATTTT. The encoded protein is CASSPDRPGTGADTQYF.

J is TRBJ1-3 and V is TRBV5-1; TRBD1 matches 8 bases. The CDR3 contains 14 residues. Germline V gives CDR1 SGHRS, CDR2 YFSETQ. With 4 bases clipped from V and 6 bases from J, the junction kept 6 bases outside the gene matches. The CDR3 region has the DNA TGCGCCAGCAGCCCGGACAGGGCCTTAAACACCATATATTTT. The encoded protein is CASSPDRALNTIYF. The full variable domain, its missing parts supplied by reference TRBV5-1 and TRBJ1-3, is KAGVTQTPRYLIKTRGQQVTLSCSPISGHRSVSWYQQTPGQGLQFLFEYFSETQRNKGNFPGRFSGRQFSNSRSEMNVSTLELGDSALYLCASSPDRALNTIYFGEGSWLTVV.

CDR3 in DNA: TGTGCCAGCAGCTTATCATCTTGGACCTCTAGCAATCAGCCCCAGCATTTT. This sequence encodes CASSLSSWTSSNQPQHF. V usage is TRBV7-9 and J usage is TRBJ1-5; no reliable D call. The V gene's germline CDR1 is SEHNR and CDR2 FQNEAQ (reference sequence). The CDR3 is 17 amino acids. V was trimmed by 2 bases and J by 0 bases, leaving 14 bases between them.

The chain combines TRBV28 with TRBJ1-2; TRBD1 is a possible D gene (5 bases). Germline V gives CDR1 MDHEN, CDR2 SYDVKM. Trimming left V 2 bases short and J 4 bases short, with 8 bases between. This CDR3 is 13 amino acids long. Written as DNA, the CDR3 is TGTGCCAGCAGTTTAACAGGTGGCTATGGCTACACCTTC. Its protein is CASSLTGGYGYTF.

The rearrangement joins TRBV6-6 to TRBJ1-2; tentative D call: TRBD1 (6 bases). Germline V lookup: CDR1 MNHNY, CDR2 SVGAGI (reference sequence). V shed 4 bases and J shed 7 bases, with 10 bases lying between them. This CDR3 has 12 residues. As DNA, the CDR3 is TGTGCCAGCAGTTGGGGGCAGGGTGGCTACACCTTC. This translates into CASSWGQGGYTF.

The V gene is TRBV7-9, the J gene TRBJ1-6; the D gene is possibly TRBD1 (5 bases). Trimming removed 5 bases at V and 9 bases at J, with 14 bases between. CDR1 SEHNR and CDR2 FQNEAQ come from the germline V gene (reference sequence). CDR3 length equals 14 residues. The CDR3 DNA is TGTGCCAGCAGCGTACAGGCGGCGGGTTCACCCCTCCACTTT. The encoded protein is CASSVQAAGSPLHF.

This chain joins TRBV5-1 and TRBJ2-4, with a weak D call TRBD1 (7 bases). CDR1 is SGHRS, CDR2 YFSETQ, per germline. The CDR3 has 15 residues. Trimming removed 4 bases at V and 0 bases at J, with 11 bases between. This CDR3 is CASSKQGGAKNIQYF. The CDR3 coding sequence is TGCGCCAGCAGCAAGCAGGGGGGAGCCAAAAACATTCAGTACTTC.

As concerns this clone: At one of its ends the junction is not consistent with the germline gene, which may arise from a read error. This sequence joins TRBV7-2 and TRBJ2-1, with a weak D call TRBD2 (6 bases). The CDR3 sequence is 15 residues long. Germline CDR1 is SGHTA and CDR2 is FQGNSA. CDR3 loop: CAGSLAPEGRGEQFF. CDR3 DNA sequence: TGTGCCGGCAGCTTAGCCCCGGAGGGCCGGGGTGAGCAGTTCTTC.

This clone was seen a few times. V usage is TRBV7-3 and J usage is TRBJ2-3, with TRBD1 matching 7 bases. CDR1 SGHTA and CDR2 FQGTGA come from the germline V gene. Germline trimming cut 4 bases from V and 2 bases from J; bases unmatched to any gene: 9. CDR3 length: 16 amino acids. CDR3 protein: CASSSRDRGFTDTQYF. The CDR3 DNA is TGTGCCAGCAGCTCCCGGGACAGAGGGTTCACAGATACGCAGTATTTT.

The chain uses TRBV10-1 and TRBJ1-2; 9 bases match TRBD1. V lost 5 bases, J lost 6 bases, and 4 bases stayed unmatched. From germline, CDR1 is WNHNN and CDR2 SYGVQD (reference sequence). The CDR3 is 13 residues long. The CDR3 sequence: CASSFGQGNGYTF. In nucleotides, the CDR3 is TGCGCCAGCAGTTTTGGACAGGGGAATGGCTACACCTTC.

V is TRBV7-2 and J is TRBJ2-3, with D hard to call. V was trimmed by 1 base and J by 0 bases, leaving 11 bases between them. The CDR3 loop spans 16 amino acids. The germline V gene encodes CDR1 SGHTA and CDR2 FQGNSA. Written as DNA, the CDR3 is TGTGCCAGCAGCTTAGTCCCGCGCCCTAGCACAGATACGCAGTATTTT. Translated: CASSLVPRPSTDTQYF.

J is TRBJ2-5 and V is TRBV11-3; 10 bases are a match to TRBD1. The trim removed 3 bases at V and 1 base at J, leaving 2 bases unmatched. The length of the CDR3 is 15 residues. Germline CDR1 and CDR2: SGHNT and YENEEA. The CDR3 loop reads CASSFRQGAQETQYF. For the CDR3, the DNA is TGTGCCAGCAGCTTCCGACAGGGGGCCCAAGAGACCCAGTACTTC.

J is TRBJ2-7 and V is TRBV29-1, with 8 nucleotides matching TRBD1. This CDR3 is 17 amino acids long. Germline values: CDR1 SQVTM, CDR2 ANQGSEA. V gave up 6 bases and J gave up 3 bases; unmatched junction bases: 19. CDR3 nucleotide sequence: TGCAGCGTCCGGACAGGGAGGATGAATTATTGGGGCTACGAGCAGTACTTC. This gives the protein CSVRTGRMNYWGYEQYF.

The chain recombines TRBV16 with TRBJ1-2; 11 nucleotides line up with TRBD1. Trimming removed 2 bases from V and 7 bases from J; junction bases left unmatched: 0. CDR1 and CDR2 from the germline V gene are KGHSY and FQNENV. This CDR3 is built from 13 residues. The CDR3 DNA follows: TGTGCCAGCAGCCAAGGGACAGGGGGTGGCTACACCTTC. Translating it yields CASSQGTGGGYTF.

This clone appeared a single time. V is TRBV28 and J is TRBJ1-6; 7 nucleotides line up with TRBD1. The germline V gene encodes CDR1 MDHEN and CDR2 SYDVKM. Trimming removed 7 bases from V and 7 bases from J; junction bases left unmatched: 10. The CDR3 runs to 15 residues. The DNA for the CDR3 is TGTGCCAGCACCCCGACAGGGTCAAGGAATTCACCCCTCCACTTT. The encoded protein is CASTPTGSRNSPLHF.

The chain couples TRBV28 to TRBJ2-7; D unresolved. The CDR3 consists of 13 residues. The ends were cut back, 2 bases at V and 2 bases at J, with 7 bases in the middle. Germline CDR1 MDHEN, CDR2 SYDVKM. Here the CDR3 reads CASSLRGPYEQYF. The CDR3, as DNA: TGTGCCAGCAGTTTACGTGGTCCCTACGAGCAGTACTTC.

The chain is built from TRBV5-6 and TRBJ1-2; D unclear. CDR1 SGHDT and CDR2 YYEEEE come from the germline V gene. Trimming took off 3 bases at V and 3 bases at J, with 12 bases between the two ends. CDR3 size: 14 residues. The DNA of the CDR3 is TGTGCCAGCAGCTGGGGTCGGAGTCACTATGGCTACACCTTC. This sequence encodes CASSWGRSHYGYTF. Full variable domain (remainder filled in from reference TRBV5-6 and TRBJ1-2): DAGVTQSPTHLIKTRGQQVTLRCSPKSGHDTVSWYQQALGQGPQFIFQYYEEEERQRGNFPDRFSGHQFPNYSSELNVNALLLGDSALYLCASSWGRSHYGYTFGSGTRLTVV.

The chain employs TRBV19 and TRBJ2-4; 9 positions agree with TRBD1. V was pared by 4 bases and J by 4 bases, with 8 bases of the junction left unmatched. The CDR3 is made up of 16 amino acids. Per germline, CDR1 LNHDA and CDR2 SQIVND (reference sequence). CDR3: CASSRDREQGKNIQYF. The CDR3, as DNA: TGTGCCAGTAGTAGGGACAGGGAGCAGGGAAAAAACATTCAGTACTTC.